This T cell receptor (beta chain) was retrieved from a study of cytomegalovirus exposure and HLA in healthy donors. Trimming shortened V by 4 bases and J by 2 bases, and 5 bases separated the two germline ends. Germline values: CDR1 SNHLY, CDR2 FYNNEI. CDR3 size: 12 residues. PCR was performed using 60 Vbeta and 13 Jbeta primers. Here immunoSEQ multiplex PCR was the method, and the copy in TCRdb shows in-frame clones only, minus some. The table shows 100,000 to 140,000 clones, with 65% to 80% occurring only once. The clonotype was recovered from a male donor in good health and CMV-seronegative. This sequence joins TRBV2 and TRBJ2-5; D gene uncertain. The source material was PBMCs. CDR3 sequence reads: CASSASQETQYF. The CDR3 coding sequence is TGTGCCAGCAGTGCCTCGCAAGAGACCCAGTACTTC. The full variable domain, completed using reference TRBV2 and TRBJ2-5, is EPEVTQTPSHQVTQMGQEVILRCVPISNHLYFYWYRQILGQKVEFLVSFYNNEISEKSEIFDDQFSVERPDGSNFTLKIRSTKLEDSAMYFCASSASQETQYFGPGTRLLVL.